These 22 T cell receptor beta chains came from one sample sequenced in a study of a mutant IDH1 vaccine in newly diagnosed glioma. The time point: baseline, week 1 (first vaccination visit). The treatment denotes: pre-vaccination baseline after standard-of-care therapy. Repertoires were generated with immunoSEQ multiplex PCR, while TCRdb's copy carries only in-frame clones and drops some. The repertoire holds more than 80,000 clones, with 83% as singletons. Material: PBMCs, obtained from a glioma patient treated with radiotherapy, temozolomide or both. These receptors came from a woman in her forties or fifties with glioma.

This clone was picked up a small number of times. The rearrangement uses TRBV7-8 and TRBJ1-6, with D possibly matching TRBD1 (6 bases). Germline V gene sequence: CDR1 SGHVS, CDR2 FQNEAQ. CDR3 length: 17 residues. V lost 3 bases to trimming and J lost 0 bases, with 12 bases between them. CDR3 DNA sequence: TGTGCCAGCAGCTTGGCAGGGGCGGACTCCTATAATTCACCCCTCCACTTT. Its translation: CASSLAGADSYNSPLHF. Full variable domain (outside the CDR3, taken from reference TRBV7-8 and TRBJ1-6): GAGVSQSPRYKVAKRGQDVALRCDPISGHVSLFWYQQALGQGPEFLTYFQNEAQLDKSGLPSDRFFAERPEGSVSTLKIQRTQQEDSAVYLCASSLAGADSYNSPLHFGNGTRLTVT.

The chain joins TRBV10-1 to TRBJ1-5; no firm D call. Germline V gene lookup returns CDR1 WNHNN and CDR2 SYGVQD (reference sequence). The V gene lost 3 bases and the J gene lost 6 bases, with 6 bases spanning the gap. The CDR3 is made up of 12 amino acids. CDR3 protein: CASSEGSQPQHF. The CDR3 DNA reads as TGCGCCAGCAGTGAAGGGAGTCAGCCCCAGCATTTT.

The chain is built from TRBV5-1 and TRBJ2-3; D remains ambiguous. The CDR3 loop spans 14 amino acids. V was cut by 4 bases and J by 0 bases, with 9 bases left in between. Germline V gene lookup returns CDR1 SGHRS and CDR2 YFSETQ. CDR3 coding DNA: TGCGCCAGCAGCCGCCAAGGGAGCACAGATACGCAGTATTTT. Amino acid sequence: CASSRQGSTDTQYF.

V is TRBV9 and J is TRBJ2-3, with TRBD1 matching 7 bases. Germline CDR1 is SGDLS and CDR2 is YYNGEE. This CDR3 region has 15 residues. The V segment lost 3 bases and the J segment 4 bases; nucleotides outside the gene matches: 8. The CDR3 here is CASSARQGQPDTQYF. The CDR3 DNA sequence: TGTGCCAGCAGCGCACGACAGGGTCAGCCAGATACGCAGTATTTT.

This chain joins TRBV18 and TRBJ2-7, with unresolved D. The V end was cut by 1 base, the J end by 2 bases, with 15 bases between. The length of the CDR3 is 16 residues. Germline CDR1 and CDR2: KGHSH and LQKENI. Written as DNA, the CDR3 is TGTGCCAGCTCACCACTATCCGGCAGGTTTACCTACGAGCAGTACTTC. Residues: CASSPLSGRFTYEQYF.

V usage is TRBV5-1 and J usage is TRBJ1-3; the D is unclear. The V gene lost 0 bases and the J gene lost 4 bases, with 8 bases spanning the gap. Germline loops: CDR1 SGHRS, CDR2 YFSETQ. The CDR3 consists of 14 residues. Here the CDR3 DNA reads TGCGCCAGCAGCTTGGGGCAGAAGGGAAACACCATATATTTT. Its protein is CASSLGQKGNTIYF.

The CDR3 nucleotides are TGTGCCACCCAGGGGGCTAGATATGGCTACACCTTC. Amino acid sequence: CATQGARYGYTF. The chain employs TRBV10-3 and TRBJ1-2; 8 positions agree with TRBD1. Germline V gene sequence: CDR1 ENHRY, CDR2 SYGVKD. V lost 10 bases to trimming and J lost 5 bases; unmatched junction nucleotides: 6. CDR3 length: 12 amino acids.

The V and J genes are TRBV4-1 and TRBJ1-4; D might be TRBD1 (5 bases). Looked up from germline, CDR1 is MGHRA and CDR2 is YSYEKL. CDR3 length equals 17 residues. Trimming took 4 bases from V and 4 from J, leaving 19 bases between them. The DNA of the CDR3 is TGCGCCAGCAGCCGCGGAATGGGACTGGGGGATAATGAAAAACTGTTTTTT. Its translation is CASSRGMGLGDNEKLFF.

This chain joins TRBV9 and TRBJ2-2, with 7 bases matching TRBD2. Losses at the gene ends were 1 base for V and 4 bases for J; bases not matched to a gene: 7. The CDR3 contains 16 residues. Per the germline V gene, CDR1 is SGDLS and CDR2 is YYNGEE. The CDR3 DNA sequence: TGTGCCAGCAGCGTAATAAGCGGGGCGCCCACCGGGGAGCTGTTTTTT. The encoded protein is CASSVISGAPTGELFF.

The chain combines TRBV29-1 with TRBJ2-1; D may be TRBD2 (7 bases). V was shortened by 3 bases and J by 4 bases, with 22 bases between the two germline ends. The CDR3 consists of 17 residues. The germline CDR1 and CDR2 sequences are SQVTM and ANQGSEA. CDR3 nucleotides: TGCAGCGTTGATTGGGGAGGGACGGGGGCCACATACAATGAGCAGTTCTTC. Its translation: CSVDWGGTGATYNEQFF.

The gene calls are TRBV5-1 and TRBJ2-7; D is perhaps TRBD1 or TRBD2 (5 bases each). The CDR3 spans 13 residues. Germline values: CDR1 SGHRS, CDR2 YFSETQ. Trimming removed 5 bases from V and 2 bases from J, with 11 bases in between. CDR3 coding DNA: TGCGCCAGCAGTCGGGGCAGAGCCTACGAGCAGTACTTC. It translates to CASSRGRAYEQYF.

This clone came up a few times. The V gene is TRBV6-5, the J gene TRBJ1-2, with D uncertain. The CDR3 has 15 amino acids. Trimming pared 0 bases from V and 5 bases from J, leaving 13 bases between. The germline gives CDR1 MNHEY, CDR2 SVGAGI. CDR3 amino acids: CASSYSTEGSYGYTF. The DNA for the CDR3 is TGTGCCAGCAGTTACTCAACGGAGGGCAGTTATGGCTACACCTTC.

This rearrangement joins TRBV18 to TRBJ1-2, with D possibly being TRBD1 (6 bases). The CDR3 consists of 13 residues. Germline V gene sequence: CDR1 KGHSH, CDR2 LQKENI. V lost 2 bases, J lost 4 bases, and 8 bases lay in between. The CDR3 DNA is TGTGCCAGCTCACCAAAGGACAGCTATGGCTACACCTTC. Protein product: CASSPKDSYGYTF.

This rearrangement joins TRBV25-1 to TRBJ1-6; D is possibly TRBD1 (6 bases). The germline V gene encodes CDR1 MGHDK and CDR2 SYGVNS. The CDR3 runs 14 residues. Trimming shortened V by 7 bases and J by 7 bases, and 14 bases separated the two germline ends. The CDR3 is CASNLDRENSPLHF. In nucleotides, the CDR3 is TGTGCCAGCAATCTGGACAGAGAAAATTCACCCCTCCACTTT.

V and J are TRBV19 and TRBJ1-1; TRBD1 is a possible D gene (6 bases). V lost 5 bases and J 5 bases, leaving 15 bases between the germline ends. Germline CDR1 is LNHDA and CDR2 is SQIVND (reference sequence). The length of the CDR3 is 14 residues. As DNA, the CDR3 is TGTGCCAGTAGTTTACAGGGACAACTAACTGAAGCTTTCTTT. Its protein is CASSLQGQLTEAFF.

The chain recombines TRBV7-3 with TRBJ1-1; D remains ambiguous. CDR3 length equals 14 residues. CDR1 and CDR2 (germline): SGHTA, FQGTGA. V gave up 2 bases and J gave up 1 base, with 8 bases separating them. CDR3 sequence: CASSLSTRNTEAFF. CDR3 nucleotide sequence: TGTGCCAGCAGCTTATCCACCCGGAACACTGAAGCTTTCTTT.

There are a few counts of this clone. The chain uses TRBV18 and TRBJ1-2; D unresolved. The CDR3 extends over 15 amino acids. Germline-derived CDR1 and CDR2 are KGHSH and LQKENI. Deletions cut 3 bases from V and 3 bases from J, with 14 bases between. Written as DNA, the CDR3 is TGTGCCAGCTCACCTTCCCAAGGAGTTTACTATGGCTACACCTTC. Translating it yields CASSPSQGVYYGYTF.

The chain uses TRBV2 and TRBJ2-1; 12 positions agree with TRBD2. The V gene's germline CDR1 is SNHLY and CDR2 FYNNEI. This CDR3 is 16 amino acids long. J was trimmed by 6 bases and V by 6 bases; bases with no gene match: 9. CDR3 coding DNA: TGTGCCAGCAGCAAGAAGACTAGCGGGAGTCCCAATGAGCAGTTCTTC. Encoded protein: CASSKKTSGSPNEQFF.

This clone was recorded only once. V and J are TRBV2 and TRBJ1-2; no clear D gene. The V and J ends lost 8 bases and 0 bases respectively, with 13 bases between them. This CDR3 region has 14 residues. Germline-derived CDR1 and CDR2 are SNHLY and FYNNEI. CDR3 bases: TGTGCCAGCTATTCACAGCCTTCTAACTATGGCTACACCTTC. Translating it yields CASYSQPSNYGYTF. Full variable domain (remainder filled in from reference TRBV2 and TRBJ1-2): EPEVTQTPSHQVTQMGQEVILRCVPISNHLYFYWYRQILGQKVEFLVSFYNNEISEKSEIFDDQFSVERPDGSNFTLKIRSTKLEDSAMYFCASYSQPSNYGYTFGSGTRLTVV.

The V gene is TRBV19, the J gene TRBJ1-2; D is ambiguous. This CDR3 has 11 residues. V lost 2 bases and J lost 5, with 3 bases in between. CDR1 and CDR2 (germline): LNHDA, SQIVND (reference sequence). In DNA, the CDR3 is TGTGCCAGTAGTATACAGTATGGCTACACCTTC. Amino acids: CASSIQYGYTF.

This clone was counted once. This chain connects TRBV9 to TRBJ2-1; no clear D gene. Germline values: CDR1 SGDLS, CDR2 YYNGEE. This CDR3 is built from 15 residues. V shed 3 bases and J shed 7 bases, with 17 bases lying between them. The CDR3 DNA is TGTGCCAGCAGCGCGCCTGGGCTGTCTTCGAATGAGCAGTTCTTC. Amino acid sequence: CASSAPGLSSNEQFF.

The rearrangement joins TRBV11-3 to TRBJ2-1; TRBD2 matches at 14 bases. The germline V gene encodes CDR1 SGHNT and CDR2 YENEEA. The CDR3 spans 18 residues. The V gene end was trimmed by 0 bases and the J gene end by 5 bases; junction bases not matched to a gene: 6. CDR3 sequence (DNA): TGTGCCAGCAGCTTAGATCGCGGACTAGCGGGGGGCAACAATGAGCAGTTCTTC. It specifies CASSLDRGLAGGNNEQFF.